This T cell receptor beta chain derives from a study of blood T cells in healthy people across ages. Study context: Researchers report that template switching captured about one barcoded beta molecule per two T cells. Study-level findings and limits: Roughly linear age-related decline in beta diversity appeared, significant by age approximately 40. Among long-lived donors, naive CD4+ cells were more numerous and diversity higher than in aged donors. Calculation of diversity from one million T cells yielded estimates considered to be underestimates.

A second about 7 to 11 cycle PCR used barcoded and J-beta primers. TCRdb recomputed calls from the 5' RACE reads with MiXCR, one row per CDR3 protein. Among roughly 800,000 distinct CDR3 sequences listed, more than 45% were seen once. This CDR3 spans 13 amino acids. Germline CDR1 is LGHNA and CDR2 is YSLEER. Turning to this clonotype: Antigen: not known.

Sequenced material: blood. This rearrangement joins TRBV4-3 to TRBJ2-5, with a possible D match to TRBD1 (5 bases). The J call may be incorrect, as the DNA end agrees better with TRBJ2-7. The TCR was taken from a man under 40 in good health. CDR3 sequence (DNA): TGCGCCAGCAGCCAAGATTGGGGCGACGAGCAGTACTTC. As protein: CASSQDWGDEQYF.